This is a list of T cell receptor beta chains from one sample in a study of glioma-infiltrating T cells. Via MiXCR, TCRdb re-called the multiplex PCR reads, giving one row per CDR3 protein. The data hold about 93,000 distinct CDR3 sequences, with 40% observed a single time. The sample comprised glioma tissue, nonneoplastic brain tissue, or PBMCs (not recorded which). The source of these receptors is a human donor with low-grade glioma or glioblastoma, undergoing nonglioma brain surgery, or in good health (not recorded which). Each CDR3 is given with its conserved first and last residue. A D gene is named only where the DNA matches it firmly. Expanded clones get a size class; other rows say once, few or many, or leave the size out.

J,V,size,D,DNA,CDR3
TRBJ1-6,TRBV28,many,.,TGTGCCAGCAGCATGGGACGTAATAATTCACCCCTCCACTTT,CASSMGRNNSPLHF
TRBJ2-1,TRBV2,.,TRBD2,TGTGCCAGCAGTGAAGCGAGGGGAGGGTACAATGAGCAGTTCTTC,CASSEARGGYNEQFF
TRBJ2-7,TRBV7-2,.,TRBD1,TGTGCCAGCAGAATCGGACAGGGGGCGCCGAGCGAGCAGTACTTC,CASRIGQGAPSEQYF
TRBJ2-7,TRBV2,.,TRBD2,TGTGCCAGCAGTGGAGGGACTAGCGGCGAGCAGTACTTC,CASSGGTSGEQYF
TRBJ2-1,TRBV5-1,many,TRBD2,TGCGCCAGCAGCTTAGCGGGGAGCGGTTCCTACAATGAGCAGTTCTTC,CASSLAGSGSYNEQFF
TRBJ2-7,TRBV3-1,many,.,TGTGCCAGCAGCCAAGATAGAGTCTACGAGCAGTACTTC,CASSQDRVYEQYF
TRBJ2-3,TRBV5-1,many,TRBD1,TGCGCCAGCAGCGTTCAGGGACAGATTAGCACAGATACGCAGTATTTT,CASSVQGQISTDTQYF
TRBJ2-7,TRBV6-2/TRBV6-3,.,TRBD1,TGTGCCAGCAGTTACCTTCGGACAGGGGGGTTGTACGAGCAGTACTTC,CASSYLRTGGLYEQYF
TRBJ1-2,TRBV20-1,.,.,.,CSARPQETQYLCASSRTEYGYTF
TRBJ2-5,TRBV6-2/TRBV6-3,many,TRBD1,TGTGCCAGTCAGGGACAGCCCCAAGAGACCCAGTACTTC,CASQGQPQETQYF
TRBJ2-5,TRBV29-1,many,.,TGCAGCGTTGGTTGGAAGGAGGGGGAGACCCAGTACTTC,CSVGWKEGETQYF
TRBJ2-5,TRBV2,many,.,TGTGCCAGCAGTGTGAACTACCAGGAGACCCAGTACTTC,CASSVNYQETQYF
TRBJ1-5,TRBV28,.,TRBD1,TGTGCCAGCAGAATATCACAGGGGGCGGCTCAGCCCCAGAATTTT,CASRISQGAAQPQNF
TRBJ1-2,TRBV7-8,many,TRBD1,TGTGCCAGCAAAGAAGGGTCAGGGGGCTTCTATGGCTACACCTTC,CASKEGSGGFYGYTF
TRBJ2-6,TRBV19,many,.,TGTGCCAGTAGTATCAGCCAATTATCTGGGGCCAACGTCCTGACTTTC,CASSISQLSGANVLTF
TRBJ2-1,TRBV5-4,many,TRBD2,TGTGCCAGCAGCTTGGGCAGCGGGGTCAGATCCTACAATGAGCAGTTCTTC,CASSLGSGVRSYNEQFF
TRBJ2-2,TRBV4-1,many,.,TGCGCCAGCAGCCAAGATCCAGGGACACTAAACACCGGGGAGCTGTTTTTT,CASSQDPGTLNTGELFF
TRBJ2-2,TRBV3-1,many,TRBD2,TGTGCCAGCAGCCAAGTCGCTAGCGGGAGAGGAAGAACCGGGGAGCTGTTTTTT,CASSQVASGRGRTGELFF
TRBJ2-1,TRBV19,many,TRBD1,TGTGCCAGTAGTATTCGGTCAGGGGGTTACAATGAGCAGTTCTTC,CASSIRSGGYNEQFF
TRBJ1-1,TRBV5-6,.,TRBD1,TGTGCCAGCAGCTTGAACCGGGACAGGGCCGTTGAAGCTTTCTTT,CASSLNRDRAVEAFF
TRBJ2-1,TRBV10-3,once,.,TGTGCCATCGGCCAGGACTCCTACAATGAGCAGTTCTTC,CAIGQDSYNEQFF
TRBJ1-5,TRBV12-3/TRBV12-4,many,.,TGTGCCAGCTCCCCCGGGGGAGCCGGCAATCAGCCCCAGCATTTT,CASSPGGAGNQPQHF
TRBJ2-4,TRBV19,many,TRBD1,TGTGCCAGTAGTATATTGCAGGGGGTTAACATTCAGTACTTC,CASSILQGVNIQYF
TRBJ2-2,TRBV19,.,TRBD1,TGTGCCAGCAGTGACAACCCGGGACAGGGAACGACCGGGGAGCTGTTTTTT,CASSDNPGQGTTGELFF
TRBJ2-5,TRBV7-9,many,TRBD1,TGTGCCAGCAGCTCGACAGGGGAAGAGACCCAGTACTTC,CASSSTGEETQYF
TRBJ2-7,TRBV20-1,.,.,TGCAGTGCTAGAGATCCCGGTATGTACTATCAGTACTTC,CSARDPGMYYQYF
TRBJ1-5,TRBV12-3/TRBV12-4,many,TRBD1,TGTGCCAGCAGGCTGGGGACAGGTACTCAGCCCCAGCATTTT,CASRLGTGTQPQHF
TRBJ2-1,TRBV6-2/TRBV6-3,once,TRBD1,TGTGCCAGCAGCTACTCGACAGGGAACGAGCAGTTATTC,CASSYSTGNEQLF
TRBJ1-1,TRBV18,many,.,TGTGCCAGCTCACCGTGGGACACCTGGCGCACTGAAGCTTTCTTT,CASSPWDTWRTEAFF
TRBJ2-1,TRBV19,many,.,TGTGCCAGTAGTATTAACGCCGCCTACAATGAGCAGTTCTTC,CASSINAAYNEQFF
TRBJ2-2,TRBV29-1,many,.,TGCAGCGTTGTTGATTCTTACACCGGGGAGCTGTTTTTT,CSVVDSYTGELFF
TRBJ2-7,TRBV6-5,.,.,TGTGCCAGCAGTTACTCAGGGGGTGCTTCCGGGCAGTACTTC,CASSYSGGASGQYF
TRBJ2-2,TRBV30,few,.,TGTGCCTGGAGGACCTTCACCCCCACCGGGGAGCTGTTTTTT,CAWRTFTPTGELFF
TRBJ1-2,TRBV3-1,many,TRBD1,TGTGCCAGCAGCTCCTCAGACAGGGAGAGTGGCTACACCTTC,CASSSSDRESGYTF
TRBJ2-3,TRBV7-6,many,.,TGTGCCAGCAGCCCCCAAGAGCAGTACACAGATACGCAGTATTTT,CASSPQEQYTDTQYF
TRBJ2-3,TRBV30,.,TRBD1,TGTGCCTGGAGTGTACAGGGGCCTAGCAAAGATACGCAGTATTTT,CAWSVQGPSKDTQYF
TRBJ1-2,TRBV7-9,many,.,TGTGCCAGCAGCTTAGAGGCGGTTAACTATGGCTACACCTTC,CASSLEAVNYGYTF
TRBJ1-2,TRBV20-1,many,TRBD1,TGCAGTGCTCCAAGACAGGGCCCCTATGGCTACACCTTC,CSAPRQGPYGYTF
TRBJ2-7,TRBV6-6,once,.,TGTGCCAGCAGTCTCGCTGGGGGCGGTGGATACGAGCAGTACTTC,CASSLAGGGGYEQYF
TRBJ2-5,TRBV28,.,TRBD1,TGTGCCAGTACTCAACAGGGGGCTTATGAGACCCGGTACTTC,CASTQQGAYETRYF
TRBJ2-3,TRBV20-1,.,TRBD2,TGCAGTGCTAGCGGGAGGCGCACAGATACGCAGTATTTT,CSASGRRTDTQYF
TRBJ2-1,TRBV28,many,TRBD1,TGTGCCAGCAGACTTGACAGGGCGGTATTCTTC,CASRLDRAVFF
TRBJ2-7,TRBV7-9,many,TRBD1,TGTGCCAGCAGCTTTTTTTGGGGGACAGGAGAACTTGCGAGGAACTACGAGCAGTACTTC,CASSFFWGTGELARNYEQYF
TRBJ2-1,TRBV29-1,many,TRBD1,TGCAGCGTTGAGACAGGGGGCCCTAACACCTACAATGAGCAGTTCTTC,CSVETGGPNTYNEQFF